Described below is a single T cell receptor beta chain sequence and its context. CDR1 and CDR2 from the germline V gene are SNHLY and FYNNEI. There are 16 residues in the CDR3. V was cut by 4 bases and J by 1 base, with 16 bases left in between. This sample was taken from a study of control samples from healthy donors and cancer patients. Some clones are missing from TCRdb's copy, which holds only in-frame ones; the method was immunoSEQ multiplex PCR. The sample has some 120,000 clones; over 85% are singletons. The chain carries TRBV2 and TRBJ1-1; the D gene is possibly TRBD1 (5 bases). Sequenced material: blood. This TCR came from a man aged 25 to 45 in good health. The CDR3 bases are TGTGCCAGCAGTGTTAAGTTGTCAGGGTCGAACACTGAAGCTTTCTTT. It codes for CASSVKLSGSNTEAFF.